Following are 2 T cell receptor beta chains from one sample sequenced in a study of T-cell reconstitution after alpha-beta-depleted transplantation in children. The authors prepared the TCRbeta library with unique molecular identifiers. TCRdb fed the PCR reads into MiXCR, producing one record per CDR3 protein. The table lists hundreds of thousands of distinct CDR3 sequences, 10% of them singletons. Specimen: PBMCs from the stem cell graft donor, collected from the stem cell graft. Receptors were obtained from a human donor who donated a stem cell graft to a child with acute myeloid leukemia.

A note on this clonotype: The junction differs from germline at one of its ends, possibly a read error. The chain couples TRBV12-3 or TRBV12-4 to TRBJ2-5; TRBD1 matches at 7 bases. The CDR3 loop spans 21 amino acids. As DNA, the CDR3 is TGTGCCAGCAGTTCTAGCCCGGGACAGAAAACTGGGCAAAGGTACCAAAAGACCCAGTACTTC. Translation: CASSSSPGQKTGQRYQKTQYF.

This clonotype was seen ten or more times. The chain is built from TRBV14 and TRBJ2-3, with D possibly TRBD2 on 6 matching bases. The CDR3 consists of 15 residues. The V end lost 4 bases, the J end lost 1 base, and 12 bases lay between the germline ends. Germline V CDR1 and CDR2: SGHDN, FVKESK. CDR3 coding DNA: TGTGCCAGCAGCCCGCCGGGAGTTGGCACAGATACGCAGTATTTT. This codes for CASSPPGVGTDTQYF.